The following is a TCR beta chain sequence with its context. In its sample, this clonotype was seen once. No antigen is known for it. There are no base qualities to consult, and no much larger clone falls within one base. A lone read offers only weak evidence. This sample stems from a study of T and B cells in COVID-19 patients (dated by TCRdb to the early 2020s). Study-level background: Using TRB and IGH repertoire sequencing of peripheral blood, the study characterized adaptive immunity in COVID-19 patients who had active infection or had recovered. A recovered cohort was made up of 19 patients contributing approximately 22 samples, mostly after mild to moderate COVID-19 managed as outpatients. The recovered cohort had a median age of roughly 33 years, compared with 67 years in the active-infection cohort. In the active-infection cohort, about 60% of the 20 patients were critically ill and required mechanical ventilation or ECMO. Comorbidities linked to unfavorable COVID-19 outcome were present in nine tenths of the roughly 20 patients in the active-infection cohort. Over 7 million TCR sequences were analysed in a TCR and BCR sequence repository that covered some 34 patients and 65 to 85 time points. Two patients were included in both the recovered and active cohorts because samples were available from active disease and after recovery. Repertoire analyses used an age-matched reference group of nearly 40 healthy donors who were negative for COVID-19 antibodies as the comparison. As many as 9 follow-up blood samples were collected from each patient, and in some individuals these samples spanned different disease stages.

These reads were obtained on an Illumina MiSeq. TRB rearrangements were amplified by multiplex PCR with BIOMED2 TRB-A/B primer pools. Illumina-compatible adapters and 7-nucleotide sample barcodes were attached to the amplicons in two consecutive PCRs. Phusion HS II polymerase was used for all library PCRs. The amplicons were purified from gel with the NucleoSpin Gel and PCR Clean-up kit, measured on Qubit, and combined at roughly 4.3 nM. Amplicon pool quality was checked on an Agilent 2100 Bioanalyzer before Illumina next-generation sequencing. The source study handled its data this way. MiXCR 3.0.8 with the default MiXCR reference library was used to annotate TRB rearrangements. Sequences with fewer than 2 reads and non-productive reads were filtered out, and every unique CDR3 nucleotide sequence was treated as a single clone. Clonality, diversity, richness and V-J gene usage were computed in R 3.5.1. GLIPH2 was used to cluster TCRs by CDR3 similarity, and OLGA was used to calculate generation probabilities. Only GLIPH2 clusters containing at least four unique TCR clonotypes present in at least three individuals were kept. Using fastp trimming at Q25 and MiXCR clonotype assembly, TCRdb reanalyzed the public sequencing data and kept in-frame beta chains. Each CDR3 protein appears once, grouped with its most common genes and DNA. TCRdb's processing, not the authors', yielded these V and J calls. Across this sample there are 3,500 to 4,500 distinct CDR3 sequences, with approximately 25% seen only once. The ten largest make up over 15% of the sample.

V is reduced by 8 bases and J by 5 bases, leaving a spacing of 15 bases between them. Spanning cysteine to phenylalanine, the CDR3 consists of 14 amino acids. The sequence is cut down to CDR3 DNA, 42 bases in frame from base 1. CDR1 and CDR2 (SGHTA, FQGNSA) derive from the germline V gene. Results and caveats for the whole study, not just this receptor: Specific T cell subsets (CD4+/Treg/CD8+) and sorted SARS-CoV-2-responsive or tetramer+ T cells had not yet been sequenced, and these experiments were ongoing. Prospective validation of the reported TCR clusters was stated to be required before clinical use. Blood samples from mildly ill patients during symptoms and early samples from severe cases were scarce. The size of the cohort was considered insufficient for assessing HLA contributions to COVID-19 susceptibility or severity. TRB repertoires were found to be highly clonal in active COVID-19, whereas diversity and richness at recovery were found to rise above healthy donor levels. A total of approximately 2,300 exclusive TCR clusters, including some 32 low-pGen clusters, were found in the recovered cohort. Strongly skewed TRBV/TRBJ gene usage was reported in patients with COVID-19.

TRB repertoires were amplified using about 230-550 ng of genomic DNA isolated from blood. The material sequenced was blood. The V and J genes are TRBV7-2 and TRBJ2-2, with TRBD2 perhaps the D gene, on 5 matching bases. The receptor comes from a human donor with active COVID-19. DNA sequence: TGTGCCAGCGGCATTCGGACTGAAACCGGGGAGCTGTTTTTT. It translates as CASGIRTETGELFF.